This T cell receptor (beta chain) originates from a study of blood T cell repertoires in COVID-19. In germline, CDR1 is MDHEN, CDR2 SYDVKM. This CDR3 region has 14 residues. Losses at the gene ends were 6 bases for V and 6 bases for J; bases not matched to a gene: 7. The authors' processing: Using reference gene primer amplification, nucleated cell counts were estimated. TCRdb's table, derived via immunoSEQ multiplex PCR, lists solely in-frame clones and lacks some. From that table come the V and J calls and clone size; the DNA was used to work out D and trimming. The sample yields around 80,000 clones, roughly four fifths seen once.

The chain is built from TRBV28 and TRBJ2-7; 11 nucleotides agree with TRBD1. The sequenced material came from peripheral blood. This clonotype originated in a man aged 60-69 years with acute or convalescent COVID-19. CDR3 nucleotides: TGTGCCAGCAGGACCGGGACAGGGGGTTTCGAGCAGTACTTC. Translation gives CASRTGTGGFEQYF. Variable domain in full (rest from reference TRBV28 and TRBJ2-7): DVKVTQSSRYLVKRTGEKVFLECVQDMDHENMFWYRQDPGLGLRLIYFSYDVKMKEKGDIPEGYSVSREKKERFSLILESASTNQTSMYLCASRTGTGGFEQYFGPGTRLTVT.